This T cell receptor (beta chain) came from a study of blood T cell repertoires in COVID-19. This CDR3 region has 16 residues. V was shortened by 0 bases and J by 1 base, with 10 bases between the two germline ends. Measured with immunoSEQ multiplex PCR; TCRdb has only the in-frame clones, and not every one. The table has 250,000 to 350,000 clones, approximately 86% seen once; the top ten hold about 2.2%. The V call is TRBV5-3, the J call TRBJ2-2; D not resolved. TRBV5-3 is flagged as an ORF with uncertain function. Sample: peripheral blood. This receptor was taken from a woman aged 50 to 60 who had recovered from COVID-19. This CDR3 reads CARSLVPAQNTGELFF. DNA of the CDR3: TGTGCCAGAAGCTTGGTTCCAGCGCAGAACACCGGGGAGCTGTTTTTT.